This T cell receptor beta chain was sequenced for a study of T cells of healthy individuals. This CDR3 contains 14 residues. Trimming took off 1 base at V and 0 bases at J, with 7 bases between the two ends. Per germline, CDR1 SGHNT and CDR2 YYREEE (reference sequence). This clonotype has at least ten counts. TCRdb fed the 5' RACE reads into MiXCR, producing one record per CDR3 protein. The data contain tens of thousands of distinct CDR3 sequences, 4% to 5.5% of them singletons. This chain connects TRBV5-4 to TRBJ1-2; no firm D call. This TCR came from a human donor in good health. The chain's CDR3 is CASSLWTANYGYTF. The DNA of the CDR3 is TGTGCCAGCAGCTTGTGGACTGCTAACTATGGCTACACCTTC.